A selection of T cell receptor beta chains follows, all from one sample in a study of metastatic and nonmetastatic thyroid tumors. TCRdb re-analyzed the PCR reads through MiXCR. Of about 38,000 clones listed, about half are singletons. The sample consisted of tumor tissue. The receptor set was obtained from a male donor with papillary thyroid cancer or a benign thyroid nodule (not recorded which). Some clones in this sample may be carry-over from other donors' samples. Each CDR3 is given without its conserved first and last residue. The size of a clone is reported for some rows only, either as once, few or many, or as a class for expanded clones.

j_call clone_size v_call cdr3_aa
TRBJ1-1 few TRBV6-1 ASSRDRGNTEAF
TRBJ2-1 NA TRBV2 ASSEGGGGSYNEQF
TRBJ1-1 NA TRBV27 ASSPLLAGGESTEAF
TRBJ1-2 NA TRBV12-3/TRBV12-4 ASSSGYGYT
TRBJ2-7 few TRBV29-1 SVEGTGLYEQY
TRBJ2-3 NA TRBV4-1 ASSQVGLVNADTQY
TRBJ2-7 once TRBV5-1 ASSFQGEEQY
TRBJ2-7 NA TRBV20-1 SARDTGQGFGHEQY
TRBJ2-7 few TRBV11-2 ASSLIPSEQY
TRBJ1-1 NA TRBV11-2 ASSLPGGLNTEAF
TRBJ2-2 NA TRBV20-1 SARRMGQTGELF
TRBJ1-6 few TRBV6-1 ASAWLENPYSPLH
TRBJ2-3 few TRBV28 ASIRGTDDTQY
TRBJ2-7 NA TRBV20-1 SARGATSGFYEQY
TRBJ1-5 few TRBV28 ASSDPGEAQPQH
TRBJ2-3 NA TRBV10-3 AISERSAGGSSTDTQY
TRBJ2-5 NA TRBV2 ASSRGGAGVGETQY
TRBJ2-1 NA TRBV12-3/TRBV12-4 ASSLPGEQF
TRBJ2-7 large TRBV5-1 ASTGDASYEQY
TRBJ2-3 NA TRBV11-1 ASSPNPGARGTQY
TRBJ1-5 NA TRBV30 AWSGGQGQPQH
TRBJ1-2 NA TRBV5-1 ASSPGRSGWHYGYT
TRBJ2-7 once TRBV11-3 ASSRQGSYEQY
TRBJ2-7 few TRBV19 ASSSHYEQY
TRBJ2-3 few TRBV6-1 ASSEFGTSGTDTQY
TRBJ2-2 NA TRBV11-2 ASRDTPGTGELF
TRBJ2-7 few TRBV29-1 SALGQGASGTYEQY
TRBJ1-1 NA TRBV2 ASGRSSTEAF
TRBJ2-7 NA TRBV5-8 AGSLVDSTYEQY
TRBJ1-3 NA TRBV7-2 ASSLGGLSSGNTIY
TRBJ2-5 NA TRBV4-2 ASSQGGGQETQY
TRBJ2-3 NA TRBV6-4 ASSDSSGGGTDTQY
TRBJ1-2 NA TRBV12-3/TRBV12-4 ASSLAGRGGVRNYGYT
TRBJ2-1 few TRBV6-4 ASSDSTSGNNEQF
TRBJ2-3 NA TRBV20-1 SARPGQGHTDTQY
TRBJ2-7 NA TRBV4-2 ASSQEAGGPDEQY
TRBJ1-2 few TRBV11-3 ASSSPTPRGDT
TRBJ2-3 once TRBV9 ASSVEGGRADTQY
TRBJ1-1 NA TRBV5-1 ASSLDPLNTEAF
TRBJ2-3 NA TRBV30 AWSVSGSSRDTQY
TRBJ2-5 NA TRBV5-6 ASSLTGPTGETQY
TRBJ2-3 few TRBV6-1 ANSVRDRAPTDTQY
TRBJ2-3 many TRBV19 ASSRLAGFPTDTQY
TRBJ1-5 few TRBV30 AWSVKGNQPQH
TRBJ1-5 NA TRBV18 ASSPQKNQPQH